The T cell receptor (beta chain) under discussion was sequenced for a study of T cells in Graves' hyperthyroidism and ophthalmopathy (dated by TCRdb to the late 2010s). The study in broad terms: Peripheral blood was collected at initial diagnosis, before any treatment. TCR V-J signatures able to tell the groups apart were searched for in a discovery cohort of approximately 95 patients, of whom over 40 had Graves' ophthalmopathy and under 65 had stable Graves' hyperthyroidism. Prospective prediction of ophthalmopathy was tested in an independent validation cohort consisting of about 20 hyperthyroidism patients and some 15 patients who later progressed to ophthalmopathy. The roughly 94 discovery patients were randomly split 7:3 into training and test sets. The study also compared thyroid tissue and blood T-cell repertoires from roughly 6 Graves' hyperthyroidism patients. Once sampling was done, hyperthyroidism patients were given methimazole at a starting dose of 30 mg daily, whereas ophthalmopathy patients were given high-dose intravenous methylprednisolone. The paper reports TCR Vbeta CDR3 sequencing of some 140 peripheral blood samples: some 44 ophthalmopathy, over 70 hyperthyroidism and approximately 17 progressor patients.

Ophthalmopathy patients had moderately to severely active disease, with a Clinical Activity Score of 3 or more, a NOSPECS grade of 4 or more, and a disease duration of less than 3 months. Any patient with an uncontrolled infection, another autoimmune disease, pregnancy or lactation was excluded. Diagnoses relied on clinical symptoms, serum thyroxine and TRAb, thyroid ultrasound and orbital computed tomography. PBMCs were separated from roughly 10 ml of fresh peripheral blood using Ficoll-Paque density gradient centrifugation. Total RNA was extracted with Trizol reagent, and quality was checked on an Agilent 2100 Bioanalyzer. Its CDR3 holds 14 amino acids, cysteine through phenylalanine. Only CDR3 DNA is held: 42 bases, read in frame from base 1. CDR1 is given as SNHLY and CDR2 as FYNNEI, both from the germline V gene. The junction shows trimming of 8 bases on V and 3 bases on J, and the gene matches do not reach 6 bases of it.

Amplification of TCR beta CDR3 regions was carried out from RNA transcripts. A first-round RT-PCR of the TCR CDR3 used the HTBI primer set with the Qiagen OneStep RT-PCR kit. Libraries were constructed in a second round of multiplex PCR, after which size selection and purification were carried out. Sequencing of the libraries was done on an Illumina HiSeq2000 using paired-end 100 bp reads. In the source study's methods: Raw data were processed with SOAPnuke, discarding reads with adapters, uncalled bases, mean Phred below 15, or no exact constant-primer or identifier match. High-quality paired reads were merged with COPE v1.2.5, and unique nucleotide sequences were defined as clonotypes. Clonotypes were aligned to IMGT TRBV, TRBD and TRBJ reference segments using MiTCR v1.1. The analysis was restricted to V-J combinations with a frequency above 0.0001, which together covered just over 99% of the repertoires. A TCS score was defined as the ratio of F50 (clonal expansion) to E x V (chaos), with BLOSUM62-based TCRdist applied between CDR3 peptides within each V-J. Welch's t-statistics and random forest reduced roughly 500 V-J features to 10 to 15, which were used in a naive Bayes classifier (R e1071). TCRdb passed the public sequencing reads through fastp at Q25 and MiXCR, retaining productive beta sequences. CDR3 protein duplicates are merged, each entry listing the most common genes and DNA. TCRdb's processing, not the authors' own work, is the source of the V and J calls. This sample holds 250,000 to 350,000 distinct CDR3 sequences; around 20% were observed only once. Clones ranked in the top ten supply approximately 60% of the sample.

What the work shows at the level of the full study, not this receptor alone: In validation, the model predicted progression to ophthalmopathy with 60% to 71% sensitivity and 72% to 85% specificity, a median of roughly seven months before onset. Most expanded thyroid clonotypes (frequency above 0.001) were also detected in blood, suggesting blood repertoires may reflect thyroid immune responses. Sample size was not statistically predetermined, and investigators were not blinded to group allocation. A 13 V-J signature model separated ophthalmopathy from stable hyperthyroidism, with around 91% sensitivity and 81.08% specificity in cross-validation and 80%/75% in testing.

Concerning this clonotype itself: Its recognized antigen is unknown. This could be a read error, since a much larger clone is one nucleotide away.

The chain is assembled from TRBV2 and TRBJ2-1, and TRBD2 aligns with 8 junction nucleotides. The TCR was taken from a man aged 25-45 years with Graves' ophthalmopathy. The sample taken for sequencing was blood. The DNA sequence is TGTGCCAGCGCGGATAGCGGGGTCTACAATGAGCAGTTCTTC. This is translated as CASADSGVYNEQFF. Supplemented by the reference TRBV2 and TRBJ2-1 proteins around the CDR3, the complete variable domain is EPEVTQTPSHQVTQMGQEVILRCVPISNHLYFYWYRQILGQKVEFLVSFYNNEISEKSEIFDDQFSVERPDGSNFTLKIRSTKLEDSAMYFCASADSGVYNEQFFGPGTRLTVL.